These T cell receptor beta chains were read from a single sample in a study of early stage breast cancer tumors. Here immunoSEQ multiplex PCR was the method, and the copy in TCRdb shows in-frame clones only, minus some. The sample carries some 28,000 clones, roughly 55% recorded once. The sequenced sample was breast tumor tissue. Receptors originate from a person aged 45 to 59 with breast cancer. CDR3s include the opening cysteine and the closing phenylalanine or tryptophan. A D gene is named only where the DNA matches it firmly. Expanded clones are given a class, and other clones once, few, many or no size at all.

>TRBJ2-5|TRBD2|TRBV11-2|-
CASSLRTGLAGQETQYF
TGTGCCAGCAGCTTACGAACGGGACTAGCGGGCCAAGAGACCCAGTACTTC
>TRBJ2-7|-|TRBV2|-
CASILTGSSYEQYF
TGTGCCAGCATTCTGACTGGAAGCTCCTACGAGCAGTACTTC
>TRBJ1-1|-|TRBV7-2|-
CASSLAGPTEAFF
TGTGCCAGCAGCTTAGCGGGACCTACTGAAGCTTTCTTT
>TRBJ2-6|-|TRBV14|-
CASSPPWGPGANVLTF
TGTGCCAGCAGCCCACCCTGGGGGCCTGGGGCCAACGTCCTGACTTTC
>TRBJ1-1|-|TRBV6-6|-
CASSSQDRGYTEAFF
TGTGCCAGCAGTTCGCAGGACCGGGGGTACACTGAAGCTTTCTTT
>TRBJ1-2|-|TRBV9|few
CASSGYDGYTF
TGTGCCAGCAGCGGATACGATGGCTACACCTTC
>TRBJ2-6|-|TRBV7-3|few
CASSALQGPSGANVLTF
TGTGCCAGCAGCGCGCTACAGGGACCCTCTGGGGCCAACGTCCTGACTTTC
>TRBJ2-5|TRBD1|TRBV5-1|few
CASSRQGAEETQYF
TGCGCCAGCAGCCGCCAGGGGGCGGAAGAGACCCAGTACTTC
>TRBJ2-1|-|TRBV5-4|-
CASSLRTTRPFF
TGTGCCAGCAGCCTTCGGACTACTCGGCCGTTCTTC
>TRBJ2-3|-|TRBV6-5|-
CASSYRDRSTDTQYF
TGTGCCAGCAGTTACCGAGACAGGAGCACAGATACGCAGTATTTT
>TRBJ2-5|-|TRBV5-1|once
CASSLRGKQETQYF
TGCGCCAGCAGTCTCCGAGGGAAACAAGAGACCCAGTACTTC
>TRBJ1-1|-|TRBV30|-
CAWKYVMNTEAFF
TGTGCCTGGAAGTATGTAATGAACACTGAAGCTTTCTTT
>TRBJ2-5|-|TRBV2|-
CASSGDTVSGETQYF
TGTGCCAGCAGTGGGGACACAGTCTCCGGAGAGACCCAGTACTTC
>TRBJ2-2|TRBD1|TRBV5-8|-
CASSPPGQGLRELFF
TGTGCCAGCAGCCCGCCGGGACAGGGTCTGCGGGAGCTGTTTTTT
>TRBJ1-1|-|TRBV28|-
CASRPPGAEAFF
TGTGCCAGCAGGCCTCCGGGCGCGGAAGCTTTCTTT
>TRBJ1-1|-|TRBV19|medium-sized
CASSIGRNTEAFF
TGTGCCAGTAGTATCGGCAGGAACACTGAAGCTTTCTTT
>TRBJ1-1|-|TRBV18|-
CASSPNKKNTEAFF
TGTGCCAGCTCACCAAATAAGAAGAACACTGAAGCTTTCTTT
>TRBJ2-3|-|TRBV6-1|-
CASSEGGIDLGDTQYF
TGTGCCAGCAGTGAAGGGGGGATCGATCTTGGAGATACGCAGTATTTT